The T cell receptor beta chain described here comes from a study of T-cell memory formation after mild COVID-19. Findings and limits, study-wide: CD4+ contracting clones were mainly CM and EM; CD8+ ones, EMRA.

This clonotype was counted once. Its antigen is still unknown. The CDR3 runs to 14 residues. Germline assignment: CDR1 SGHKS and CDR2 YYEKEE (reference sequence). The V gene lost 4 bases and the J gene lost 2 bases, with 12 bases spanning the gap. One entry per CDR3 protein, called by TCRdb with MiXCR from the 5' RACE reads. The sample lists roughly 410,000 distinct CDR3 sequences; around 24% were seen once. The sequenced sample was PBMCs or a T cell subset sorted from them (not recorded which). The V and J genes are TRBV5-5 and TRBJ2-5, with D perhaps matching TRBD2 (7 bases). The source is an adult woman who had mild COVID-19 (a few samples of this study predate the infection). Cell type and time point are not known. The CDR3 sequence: CASSRGGFQETQYF. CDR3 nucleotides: TGTGCCAGCAGCAGGGGGGGTTTTCAAGAGACCCAGTACTTC.